Described below is a single TCR beta chain sequence and its context. Its antigen is as yet unknown. Between the trimmed V and J ends, which lost 2 bases and 6 bases, there was a span of 7 bases. The V gene's germline CDR1 is MGHRA and CDR2 YSYEKL. The CDR3 is made up of 13 amino acids. These data are taken from a study of T cell clonotyping in hematopoietic cell transplantation. Whole-study context: Cytoreduction preceded collection of pretransplant recipient samples.

Time point denoted: recipient sample about 28 days before transplant, after cytoreduction. Study-level results: Recipient TCR diversity dropped after transplant; expanded clonotypes rose from day 30 to 180. At the given depth, recipient repertoires were over 95% de novo clonotypes. No sorting was done, leaving CD4 and CD8 contributions mixed.

TCRdb's copy holds only in-frame clones and misses some; the assay was immunoSEQ multiplex PCR. The repertoire has approximately 9,000 clones, around four fifths of them found once; the top ten carry around a third. The chain recombines TRBV4-1 with TRBJ2-2, with a tentative D call TRBD1 (5 bases). This clonotype originated in a man aged 60 to 69 with acute myeloid leukemia. Some clones in this sample may be carry-over from other donors' samples. The sample was peripheral blood mononuclear cells, taken before stem cell transplant. In DNA, the CDR3 is TGCGCCAGCAGCCAACAGGGCCCCGGGGAGCTGTTTTTT. Its protein is CASSQQGPGELFF.